This passage covers 23 T cell receptor beta chains from one sample sequenced in a study of blood T cell repertoires in COVID-19. The assay was immunoSEQ multiplex PCR, and TCRdb's table has in-frame clones only and misses some. The sample lists under 150,000 clones; about four fifths were seen once. Sequenced sample: peripheral blood. These receptor sequences come from a woman aged 55-69 years with active or convalescent COVID-19.

This chain joins TRBV7-2 and TRBJ1-2; no clear D. The CDR3 spans 11 residues. Trimming pared 3 bases from V and 8 bases from J, leaving 7 bases between. Germline V gene data show CDR1 as SGHTA and CDR2 as FQGNSA. CDR3 DNA sequence: TGTGCCAGCAGCTTCATGGGCGGCTACACCTTC. Its protein product is CASSFMGGYTF.

The rearrangement uses TRBV28 and TRBJ2-1, with TRBD2 matching over 8 bases. Germline values: CDR1 MDHEN, CDR2 SYDVKM. The CDR3 length is 15 residues. V shed 6 bases and J 4 bases; nucleotides not matched to a gene: 8. The CDR3 region is CASSSYGGAYNEQFF. The CDR3 region has the DNA TGTGCCAGCAGCTCCTACGGGGGGGCTTACAATGAGCAGTTCTTC.

This clone occurred a few times. V usage is TRBV15 and J usage is TRBJ2-5; maybe TRBD2 (6 bases). CDR1 and CDR2 from the germline V gene are LNHNV and YYDKDF (reference sequence). V lost 7 bases and J lost 4, with 13 bases in between. The CDR3 is 13 residues long. CDR3 sequence (DNA): TGTGCCACCACCCGGGGGAATCGAGAGACCCAGTACTTC. Its protein is CATTRGNRETQYF.

J is TRBJ2-2 and V is TRBV24-1; D is possibly TRBD1 (5 bases). Trimming removed 2 bases at V and 4 bases at J, with 10 bases between. The germline V gene encodes CDR1 KGHDR and CDR2 SFDVKD. This CDR3 contains 15 residues. The CDR3 DNA reads TGTGCCACCAGTGATTCAGGGTTCAGCACCGGGGAGCTGTTTTTT. Amino acids: CATSDSGFSTGELFF.

Only one count was recorded for this clone. The rearrangement uses TRBV27 and TRBJ1-1; 10 nucleotides match TRBD1. V lost 5 bases, J lost 7 bases, and 10 bases stayed unmatched. CDR1 is MNHEY, CDR2 SMNVEV, per germline (reference sequence). The CDR3 totals 15 residues. The CDR3 sequence is CASSPWTGGRSEAFF. The CDR3 DNA reads TGTGCCAGCAGTCCTTGGACAGGGGGAAGGAGTGAAGCTTTCTTT.

The chain recombines TRBV28 with TRBJ2-5; 10 bases align to TRBD1. With V trimmed by 6 bases and J by 4 bases, 11 bases remained unmatched. CDR3 length equals 16 residues. The germline V gene encodes CDR1 MDHEN and CDR2 SYDVKM. The CDR3 reads CASSPTGGGLGETQYF. Here the CDR3 DNA reads TGTGCCAGCAGCCCGACAGGGGGCGGCCTGGGAGAGACCCAGTACTTC.

The chain carries TRBV28 and TRBJ2-1; 10 bases match TRBD2. The CDR3 consists of 16 residues. The V gene's germline CDR1 is MDHEN and CDR2 SYDVKM. Trimming cost V 1 base and J 9 bases; bases outside gene matches: 9. CDR3 amino acids: CASSLYPSGSAGEQFF. The CDR3 nucleotides read TGTGCCAGCAGTTTATACCCTAGCGGGAGTGCTGGTGAGCAGTTCTTC. The entire variable domain, with the rest obtained from reference TRBV28 and TRBJ2-1, is as follows: DVKVTQSSRYLVKRTGEKVFLECVQDMDHENMFWYRQDPGLGLRLIYFSYDVKMKEKGDIPEGYSVSREKKERFSLILESASTNQTSMYLCASSLYPSGSAGEQFFGPGTRLTVL.

The chain combines TRBV7-8 with TRBJ2-7; the D gene is possibly TRBD1 (6 bases). Per the germline V gene, CDR1 is SGHVS and CDR2 is FQNEAQ. The CDR3 has 14 residues. The V end lost 1 base, the J end lost 3 bases, and 10 bases lay between the germline ends. The CDR3 coding sequence is TGTGCCAGCAGCTTAGGGACAGATTACTACGAGCAGTACGTC. This encodes CASSLGTDYYEQYV.

The V call is TRBV5-1, the J call TRBJ2-7, with 7 bases fitting TRBD1. Looked up from germline, CDR1 is SGHRS and CDR2 is YFSETQ. The V gene end was trimmed by 3 bases and the J gene end by 1 base; junction bases not matched to a gene: 4. The CDR3 length is 14 residues. CDR3 in DNA: TGCGCCAGCAGCTGGCGACAGGGATCCTACGAGCAGTACTTC. Translation: CASSWRQGSYEQYF.

In this sample, this clone turned up a few times. V and J are TRBV19 and TRBJ1-2; no clear D gene. Per germline, CDR1 LNHDA and CDR2 SQIVND (reference sequence). This CDR3 comprises 14 residues. V gave up 4 bases and J gave up 0 bases, with 9 bases separating them. The CDR3 loop reads CASSNSRANYGYTF. CDR3 sequence (DNA): TGTGCCAGTAGTAATTCCCGAGCTAACTATGGCTACACCTTC.

This clone was seen a handful of times. V is TRBV28 and J is TRBJ1-2; perhaps TRBD1 as D (6 bases). Per the germline V gene, CDR1 is MDHEN and CDR2 is SYDVKM. This CDR3 spans 14 amino acids. Trimming shortened V by 7 bases and J by 6 bases, and 18 bases separated the two germline ends. In nucleotides, the CDR3 is TGTGCCAGCAACCTACAGGGACCAAGGAATGGCTACACCTTC. As protein: CASNLQGPRNGYTF.

The chain recombines TRBV5-1 with TRBJ2-1, with TRBD2 matching over 9 bases. With V trimmed by 4 bases and J by 3 bases, 11 bases remained unmatched. Germline CDR1 is SGHRS and CDR2 is YFSETQ. The CDR3 is 17 residues long. CDR3 protein: CASSVRRGLAVYNEQFF. The DNA of the CDR3 is TGCGCCAGCAGCGTACGGAGGGGACTAGCAGTCTACAATGAGCAGTTCTTC.

The gene calls are TRBV11-2 and TRBJ2-4; 9 nucleotides line up with TRBD1. CDR3 size: 13 residues. V was pared by 4 bases and J by 13 bases, with 8 bases of the junction left unmatched. Germline V gene sequence: CDR1 SGHAT, CDR2 FQNNGV. In DNA, the CDR3 is TGTGCCAGCAGCTCTGGGGGGGGACAGGGACAGTACTTC. This sequence encodes CASSSGGGQGQYF.

The chain recombines TRBV11-3 with TRBJ2-2; D may be TRBD1 (6 bases). This CDR3 has 17 amino acids. CDR1 is SGHNT and CDR2 is YENEEA in the germline V gene. Trimming removed 1 base at V and 1 base at J, with 13 bases between. CDR3 loop: CASSLARRRGNTGELFF. The CDR3, as DNA: TGTGCCAGCAGCTTAGCGCGGCGCAGGGGGAACACCGGGGAGCTGTTTTTT.

The J gene is TRBJ1-1, the V gene TRBV15, with 8 bases fitting TRBD1. This CDR3 comprises 12 residues. Germline loops: CDR1 LNHNV, CDR2 YYDKDF (reference sequence). The J segment lost 8 bases and the V segment lost 3 bases, leaving 2 bases of the junction unmatched. This chain's CDR3 is CATSRDRVEAFF. CDR3 in DNA: TGTGCCACCAGCAGGGACAGGGTGGAAGCTTTCTTT.

The chain employs TRBV4-1 and TRBJ2-1; TRBD1 matches 8 bases. The CDR3 has 14 amino acids. CDR1 and CDR2 (germline): MGHRA, YSYEKL. After removal of 5 bases from V and 2 bases from J, the junction contained 2 bases not matched to a gene. The CDR3 nucleotides read TGCGCCAGCAGCACAGGGGGTACCTACAATGAGCAGTTCTTC. It encodes CASSTGGTYNEQFF.

As regards this clone: A junction end diverges from the germline sequence, so it may reflect a read error. J is TRBJ1-2 and V is TRBV24-1; D is undetermined. Germline loops: CDR1 KGHDR, CDR2 SFDVKD. The CDR3 extends over 13 amino acids. The CDR3 is CAISLGGNYGYTF. For the CDR3, the DNA is TGTGCCATCAGTTTGGGAGGCAACTATGGCTACACCTTC.

This clone was counted a few times. The rearrangement links TRBV7-9 to TRBJ2-7; 10 bases line up with TRBD2. CDR3 length: 18 amino acids. Germline values: CDR1 SEHNR, CDR2 FQNEAQ (reference sequence). Germline trimming cut 4 bases from V and 2 bases from J; bases unmatched to any gene: 14. The CDR3 DNA is TGTGCCAGCAGCTCCCTCACTTTTTCTCTAGCGGGGGCCTACGAGCAGTACTTC. Translation: CASSSLTFSLAGAYEQYF.

J is TRBJ2-1 and V is TRBV5-1, with 7 bases fitting TRBD2. The germline gives CDR1 SGHRS, CDR2 YFSETQ. The CDR3 sequence is 16 residues long. Trimming removed 7 bases from V and 5 bases from J; junction bases left unmatched: 15. The CDR3 loop reads CASRPFGRETNNEQFF. In nucleotides, the CDR3 is TGCGCCAGCCGCCCGTTTGGGCGGGAGACCAACAATGAGCAGTTCTTC.

This chain joins TRBV10-3 and TRBJ2-3; TRBD2 agrees at 7 bases. The V and J ends lost 8 bases and 2 bases, in that order; junction bases with no gene match: 7. The CDR3 spans 14 residues. Germline V gene data show CDR1 as ENHRY and CDR2 as SYGVKD. The CDR3 DNA sequence: TGTGCCATCGCCCAAGCGGGATCCACAGATACGCAGTATTTT. This translates into CAIAQAGSTDTQYF.

This chain uses TRBV7-8 with TRBJ1-2; no firm D call. The CDR3 totals 14 residues. Trimming took 5 bases from V and 8 from J, leaving 18 bases between them. Germline V gene lookup returns CDR1 SGHVS and CDR2 FQNEAQ. CDR3 sequence (DNA): TGTGCCAGCAGCCGAGACGAGCTCCAGAGGGGCTACACCTTC. Translated, it gives CASSRDELQRGYTF.

This rearrangement joins TRBV4-2 to TRBJ1-6; D is possibly TRBD1 (5 bases). The CDR3 runs to 19 residues. Germline V CDR1 and CDR2: LGHNA, YNFKEQ. Trimming took 0 bases from V and 4 from J, leaving 19 bases between them. The CDR3 nucleotides read TGTGCCAGCAGCCAAGATGGAGGGGTAGGAGGCGGTTATAATTCACCCCTCCACTTT. It encodes CASSQDGGVGGGYNSPLHF.

The chain recombines TRBV30 with TRBJ2-7, with 8 nucleotides matching TRBD1. Germline loops: CDR1 GTSNPN, CDR2 SVGIG (reference sequence). J was trimmed by 1 base and V by 3 bases; bases with no gene match: 11. CDR3 length equals 16 residues. Here the CDR3 DNA reads TGTGCCTGGAGCGCGGGACAGGCCCTTGGGTCCTACGAGCAGTACTTC. Its translation is CAWSAGQALGSYEQYF.